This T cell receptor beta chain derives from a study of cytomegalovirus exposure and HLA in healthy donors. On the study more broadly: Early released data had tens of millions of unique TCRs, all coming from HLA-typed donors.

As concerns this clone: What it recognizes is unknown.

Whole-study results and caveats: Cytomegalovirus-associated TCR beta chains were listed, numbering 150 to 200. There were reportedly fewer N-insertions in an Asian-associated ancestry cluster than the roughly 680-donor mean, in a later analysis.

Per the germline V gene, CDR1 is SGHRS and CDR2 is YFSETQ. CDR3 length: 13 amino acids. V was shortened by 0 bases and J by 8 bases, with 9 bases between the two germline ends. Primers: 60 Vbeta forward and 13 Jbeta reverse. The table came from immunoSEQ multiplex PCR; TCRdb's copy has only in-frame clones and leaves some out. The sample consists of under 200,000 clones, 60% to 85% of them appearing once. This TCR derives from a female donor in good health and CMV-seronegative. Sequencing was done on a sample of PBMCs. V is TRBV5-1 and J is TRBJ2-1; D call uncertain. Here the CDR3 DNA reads TGCGCCAGCAGCTTGGAACCCGCGGATGAGCAGTTCTTC. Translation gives CASSLEPADEQFF.